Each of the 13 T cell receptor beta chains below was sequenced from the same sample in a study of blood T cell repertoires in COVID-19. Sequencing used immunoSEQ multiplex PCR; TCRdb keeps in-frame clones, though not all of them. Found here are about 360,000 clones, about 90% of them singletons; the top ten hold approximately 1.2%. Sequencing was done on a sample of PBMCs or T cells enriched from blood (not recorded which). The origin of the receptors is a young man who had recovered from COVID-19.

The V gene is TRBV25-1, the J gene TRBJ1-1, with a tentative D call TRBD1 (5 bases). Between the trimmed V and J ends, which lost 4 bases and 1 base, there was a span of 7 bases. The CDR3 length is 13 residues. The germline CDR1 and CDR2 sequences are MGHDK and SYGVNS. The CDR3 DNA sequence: TGTGCCAGCAGTGCTACAGGGAACACTGAAGCTTTCTTT. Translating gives CASSATGNTEAFF.

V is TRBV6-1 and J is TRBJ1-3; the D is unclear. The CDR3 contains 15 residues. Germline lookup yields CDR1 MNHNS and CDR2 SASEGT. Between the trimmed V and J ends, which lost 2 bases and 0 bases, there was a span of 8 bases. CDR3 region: CASSESPNSGNTIYF. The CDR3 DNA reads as TGTGCCAGCAGTGAAAGCCCGAACTCTGGAAACACCATATATTTT.

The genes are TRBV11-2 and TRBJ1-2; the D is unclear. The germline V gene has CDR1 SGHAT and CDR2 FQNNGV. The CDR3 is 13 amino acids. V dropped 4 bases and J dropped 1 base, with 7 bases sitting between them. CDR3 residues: CASSSSFNYGYTF. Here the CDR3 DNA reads TGTGCCAGCAGCTCCAGTTTTAACTATGGCTACACCTTC.

The chain's CDR3 is CASSLTGVWRPQHF. The CDR3 DNA follows: TGTGCCAGTAGTCTGACAGGGGTTTGGCGGCCCCAGCATTTT. The V and J genes are TRBV19 and TRBJ1-5; TRBD1 matches at 8 bases. Germline V gene data show CDR1 as LNHDA and CDR2 as SQIVND (reference sequence). V dropped 5 bases and J dropped 9; count of bases not matched to a gene: 9. The CDR3 is 14 residues long.

In DNA form, the CDR3 reads TGTGCCAGCAGTGAAGCTACACAGGCCACGGGCTACACCTTC. Translation: CASSEATQATGYTF. This chain connects TRBV6-1 to TRBJ1-2; D is possibly TRBD1 (5 bases). The germline V gene has CDR1 MNHNS and CDR2 SASEGT. This CDR3 has 14 amino acids. V shed 0 bases and J shed 8 bases, with 13 bases lying between them.

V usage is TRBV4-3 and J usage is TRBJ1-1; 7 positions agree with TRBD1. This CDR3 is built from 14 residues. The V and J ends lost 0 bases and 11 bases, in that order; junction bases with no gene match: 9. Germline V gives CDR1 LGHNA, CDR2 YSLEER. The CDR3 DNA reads TGCGCCAGCAGCCAAGAATGGGCAGGGGGGCTGGCTTTCTTT. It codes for CASSQEWAGGLAFF.

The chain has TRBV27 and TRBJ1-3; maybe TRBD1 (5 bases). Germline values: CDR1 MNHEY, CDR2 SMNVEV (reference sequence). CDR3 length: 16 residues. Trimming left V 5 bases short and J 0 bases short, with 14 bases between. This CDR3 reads CASSSRDSNSGNTIYF. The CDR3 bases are TGTGCCAGCAGTAGCCGGGACTCTAACTCTGGAAACACCATATATTTT.

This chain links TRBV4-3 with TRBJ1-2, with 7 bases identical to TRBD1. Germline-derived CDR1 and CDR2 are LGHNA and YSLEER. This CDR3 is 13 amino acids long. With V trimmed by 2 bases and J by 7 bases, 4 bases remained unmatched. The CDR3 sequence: CASSQTGVSGYTF. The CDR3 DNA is TGCGCCAGCAGCCAAACAGGGGTCTCTGGCTACACCTTC.

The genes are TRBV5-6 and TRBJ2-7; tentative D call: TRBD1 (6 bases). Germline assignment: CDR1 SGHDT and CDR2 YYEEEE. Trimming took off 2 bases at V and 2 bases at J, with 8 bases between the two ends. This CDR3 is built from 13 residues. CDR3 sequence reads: CASSFSGAYEQYF. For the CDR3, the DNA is TGTGCCAGCAGCTTCTCAGGGGCCTACGAGCAGTACTTC.

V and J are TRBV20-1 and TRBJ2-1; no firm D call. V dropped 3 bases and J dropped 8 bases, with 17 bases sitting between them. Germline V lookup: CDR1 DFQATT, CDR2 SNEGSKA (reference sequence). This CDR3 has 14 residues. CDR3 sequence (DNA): TGCAGTGCTAGTCCGGCAGGCCAGAAGGATGAGCAGTTCTTC. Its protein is CSASPAGQKDEQFF.

For the CDR3, the DNA is TGTGCCAGCAGCAAAGAGGTCGGGACTTCCCTCGGGGGCTACACCTTC. Amino acid sequence: CASSKEVGTSLGGYTF. The chain joins TRBV21-1 to TRBJ1-2. TRBV21-1 is shown as a pseudogene. The CDR3 runs to 16 residues.

The chain's CDR3 is CASSPSGTGGYEQYF. CDR3 nucleotide sequence: TGTGCCAGCAGTCCGTCCGGGACAGGGGGGTACGAGCAGTACTTC. The chain is built from TRBV5-4 and TRBJ2-7; 11 bases are shared with TRBD1. V was pared by 5 bases and J by 4 bases, with 8 bases of the junction left unmatched. Germline assignment: CDR1 SGHNT and CDR2 YYREEE (reference sequence). The CDR3 sequence is 15 residues long.

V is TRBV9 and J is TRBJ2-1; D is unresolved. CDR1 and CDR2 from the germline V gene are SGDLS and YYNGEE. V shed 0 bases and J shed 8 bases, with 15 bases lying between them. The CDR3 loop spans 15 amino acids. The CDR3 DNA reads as TGTGCCAGCAGCGTAGCCCGAGGTCCGGCGCATGAGCAGTTCTTC. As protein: CASSVARGPAHEQFF.